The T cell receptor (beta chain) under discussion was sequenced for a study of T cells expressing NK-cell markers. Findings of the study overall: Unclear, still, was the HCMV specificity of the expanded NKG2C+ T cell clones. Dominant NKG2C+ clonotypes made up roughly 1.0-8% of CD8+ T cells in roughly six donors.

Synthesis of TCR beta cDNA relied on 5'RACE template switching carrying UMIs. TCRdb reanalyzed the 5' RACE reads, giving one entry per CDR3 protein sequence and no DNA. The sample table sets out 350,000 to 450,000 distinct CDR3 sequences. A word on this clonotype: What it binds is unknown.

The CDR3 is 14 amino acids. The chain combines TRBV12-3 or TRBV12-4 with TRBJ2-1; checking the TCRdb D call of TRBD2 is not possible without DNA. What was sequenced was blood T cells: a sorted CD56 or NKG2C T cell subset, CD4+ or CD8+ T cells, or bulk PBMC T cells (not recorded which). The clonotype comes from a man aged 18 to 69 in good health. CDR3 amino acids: CASSLGLAGGRAVF.